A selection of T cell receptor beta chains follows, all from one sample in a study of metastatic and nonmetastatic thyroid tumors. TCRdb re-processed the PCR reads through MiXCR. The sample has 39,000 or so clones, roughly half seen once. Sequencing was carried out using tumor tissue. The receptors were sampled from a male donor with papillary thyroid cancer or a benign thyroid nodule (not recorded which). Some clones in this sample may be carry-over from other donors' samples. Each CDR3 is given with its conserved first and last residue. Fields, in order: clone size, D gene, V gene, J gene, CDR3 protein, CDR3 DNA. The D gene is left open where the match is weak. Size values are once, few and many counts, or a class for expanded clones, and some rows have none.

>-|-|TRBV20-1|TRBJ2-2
CSASRPGENTGELFF
TGCAGTGCTAGTCGACCGGGGGAGAACACCGGGGAGCTGTTTTTT
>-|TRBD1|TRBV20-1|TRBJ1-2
CSATPSRQGVYGYTF
TGCAGTGCTACGCCTTCGCGGCAGGGGGTCTATGGCTACACCTTC
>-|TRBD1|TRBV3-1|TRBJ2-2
CASSRGQGARTGELFF
TGTGCCAGCAGCCGGGGACAGGGGGCGAGGACCGGGGAGCTGTTTTTT
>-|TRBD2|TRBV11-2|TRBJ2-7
CASSTPREGSEQYF
TGTGCCAGCAGCACACCCCGGGAGGGTAGCGAGCAGTACTTC
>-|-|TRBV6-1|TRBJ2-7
CASSEIGHGAYEQYF
TGTGCCAGCAGTGAAATAGGACACGGGGCCTACGAGCAGTACTTC
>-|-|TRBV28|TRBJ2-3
CASSSPSVGGKITQYF
TGTGCCAGCAGTTCCCCCTCGGTCGGCGGAAAGATTACGCAGTATTTT
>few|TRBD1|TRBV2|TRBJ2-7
CASTKDRGGEQYF
TGTGCCAGCACTAAAGACAGGGGTGGTGAGCAGTACTTC
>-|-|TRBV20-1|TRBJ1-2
CSASSGAGYTF
TGCAGTGCTAGTTCGGGGGCGGGCTACACCTTC
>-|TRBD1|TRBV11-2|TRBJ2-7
CASSKRPGQTEEQYF
TGTGCCAGCAGCAAACGGCCGGGACAGACGGAGGAGCAGTACTTC
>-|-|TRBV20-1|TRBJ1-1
CSARDNRNTEAFF
TGCAGTGCTAGAGATAACAGAAACACTGAAGCTTTCTTT
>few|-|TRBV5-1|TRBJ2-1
CASSWTPYNEQFF
TGCGCCAGCAGCTGGACACCTTACAATGAGCAGTTCTTC
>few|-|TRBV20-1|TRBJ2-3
CSAISGASTDTQYF
TGCAGTGCTATCTCGGGGGCTAGCACAGATACGCAGTATTTT
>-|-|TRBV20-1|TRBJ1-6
CSASLAGPSPLHF
TGCAGTGCTAGTTTGGCAGGGCCTTCACCCCTCCACTTT
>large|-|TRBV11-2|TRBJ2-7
CASSLGSSAYEQYF
TGTGCCAGCAGCTTAGGCTCCAGCGCCTACGAGCAGTACTTC
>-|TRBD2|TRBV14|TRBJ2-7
CASSPLAGGPIYEQYF
TGTGCCAGCAGCCCTCTAGCGGGAGGGCCTATCTACGAGCAGTACTTC
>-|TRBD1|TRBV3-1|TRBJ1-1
CASSRDRAGEAFF
TGTGCCAGCAGCCGAGACAGGGCGGGTGAAGCTTTCTTT
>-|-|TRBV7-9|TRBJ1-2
CASSFPGLLYGYTF
TGTGCCAGCAGCTTCCCGGGACTCCTATATGGCTACACCTTC
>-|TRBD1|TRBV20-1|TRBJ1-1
CSANPGQYTEAFF
TGCAGTGCTAATCCGGGACAGTACACTGAAGCTTTCTTT
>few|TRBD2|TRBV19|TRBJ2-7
CASSSGRGLYEQYF
TGTGCCAGTTCTAGCGGGAGGGGACTCTACGAGCAGTACTTC
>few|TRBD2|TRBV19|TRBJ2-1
CASSMFAGRDDEQFF
TGTGCCAGTAGTATGTTTGCGGGGAGGGACGATGAGCAGTTCTTC
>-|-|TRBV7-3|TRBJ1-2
CASSPGRINYGYTF
TGTGCCAGCAGCCCGGGACGGATTAACTATGGCTACACCTTC
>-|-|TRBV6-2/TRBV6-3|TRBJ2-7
CASSYSREVREQYF
TGTGCCAGCAGTTACTCCCGGGAAGTACGAGAGCAGTACTTC
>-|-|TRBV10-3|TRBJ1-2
CAIKTGDITNYGYTF
TGTGCCATCAAGACAGGAGACATTACTAACTATGGCTACACCTTC
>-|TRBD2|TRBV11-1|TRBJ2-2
CASSSWTSGRARTGELFF
TGTGCCAGCAGCTCGTGGACTAGCGGGAGGGCGAGGACCGGGGAGCTGTTTTTT
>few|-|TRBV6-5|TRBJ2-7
CASGSYEQYF
TGTGCCAGCGGATCATACGAGCAGTACTTC
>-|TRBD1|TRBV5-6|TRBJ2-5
CASSPDRFQETQYF
TGTGCCAGCAGCCCGGACAGGTTCCAAGAGACCCAGTACTTC
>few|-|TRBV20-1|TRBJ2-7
CSARDLKVSYEQYF
TGCAGTGCTAGAGATTTGAAGGTCTCCTACGAGCAGTACTTC
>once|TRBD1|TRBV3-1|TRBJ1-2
CASSQAGTEYGYTF
TGTGCCAGCAGCCAAGCCGGGACAGAGTATGGCTACACCTTC
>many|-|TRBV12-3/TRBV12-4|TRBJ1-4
CASRPTTNEKLFF
TGTGCCAGTCGACCTACAACTAATGAAAAACTGTTTTTT
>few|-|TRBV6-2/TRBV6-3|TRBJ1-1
CASSSRVAEAFF
TGTGCCAGCAGCTCCAGGGTCGCTGAAGCTTTCTTT
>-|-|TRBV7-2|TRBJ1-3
CASSARDNSGNTIYF
TGTGCCAGCAGCGCCCGGGACAATTCTGGAAACACCATATATTTT
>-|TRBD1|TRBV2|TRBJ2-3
CASSTGQGAEGTDTQYF
TGTGCCAGCAGTACGGGACAGGGGGCCGAAGGCACAGATACGCAGTATTTT
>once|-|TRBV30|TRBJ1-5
CAWSVGTAQHF
TGTGCCTGGAGTGTAGGTACGGCCCAGCATTTT
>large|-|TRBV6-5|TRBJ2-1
CASSLVEGRAYNEQFF
TGTGCCAGCAGTTTAGTTGAGGGAAGGGCTTACAATGAGCAGTTCTTC
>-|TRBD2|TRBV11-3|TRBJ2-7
CASSRTSGSAYEQYF
TGTGCCAGCAGCCGTACTAGCGGGAGTGCCTACGAGCAGTACTTC
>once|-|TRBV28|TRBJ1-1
CASRILGTSNTEAFF
TGTGCCAGCAGGATCCTGGGGACCTCGAACACTGAAGCTTTCTTT
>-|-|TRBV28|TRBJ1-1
CASSPGQENTEAFF
TGTGCCAGCAGTCCGGGACAAGAGAACACTGAAGCTTTCTTT
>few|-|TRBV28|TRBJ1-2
CASTPRRGAYGYTF
TGTGCCAGCACTCCCCGGCGGGGTGCCTATGGCTACACCTTC
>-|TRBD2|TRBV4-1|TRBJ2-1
CASSPKIPGTSGRADEQFF
TGCGCCAGCAGCCCAAAAATCCCCGGGACTAGCGGGAGAGCAGATGAGCAGTTCTTC
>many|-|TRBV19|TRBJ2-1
CASNAGVWDEQFF
TGTGCCAGCAATGCAGGGGTTTGGGATGAGCAGTTCTTC
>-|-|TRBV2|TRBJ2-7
CASRVQGSYEQYF
TGTGCCAGCAGGGTACAGGGCTCCTACGAGCAGTACTTC